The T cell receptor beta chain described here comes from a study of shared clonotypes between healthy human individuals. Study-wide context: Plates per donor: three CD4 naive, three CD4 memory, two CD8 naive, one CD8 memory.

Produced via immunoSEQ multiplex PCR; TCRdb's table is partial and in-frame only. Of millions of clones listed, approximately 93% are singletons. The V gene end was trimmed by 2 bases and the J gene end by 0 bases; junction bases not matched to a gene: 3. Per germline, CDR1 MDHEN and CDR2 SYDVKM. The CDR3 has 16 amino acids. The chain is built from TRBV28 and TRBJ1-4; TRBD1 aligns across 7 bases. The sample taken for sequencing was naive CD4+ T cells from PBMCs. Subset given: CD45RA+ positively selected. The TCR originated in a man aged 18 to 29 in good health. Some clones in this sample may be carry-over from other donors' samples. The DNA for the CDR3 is TGTGCCAGCAGTTTAGCAGGGGGGGCAACTAATGAAAAACTGTTTTTT. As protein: CASSLAGGATNEKLFF.